Shown below are 20 T cell receptor beta chains from a single sample sequenced in a study of cytomegalovirus exposure and HLA in healthy donors. The PCR made use of 60 Vbeta and 13 Jbeta primers. Libraries were prepared by immunoSEQ multiplex PCR; TCRdb keeps only in-frame clonotypes and omits some of them. The data show 95,000 to 150,000 clones, about 73% seen once. The sample taken for sequencing was PBMCs. The receptors shown here come from a woman aged 35 to 49 in good health and CMV-seronegative.

This clone was detected a few times. The chain couples TRBV6-1 to TRBJ1-2; 10 nucleotides line up with TRBD1. V shed 9 bases and J 3 bases; nucleotides not matched to a gene: 7. This CDR3 is 14 amino acids long. Per the germline V gene, CDR1 is MNHNS and CDR2 is SASEGT. CDR3 sequence reads: CASLGQGRYYGYTF. CDR3 DNA: TGTGCCAGTTTGGGACAGGGGCGTTACTATGGCTACACCTTC.

The genes are TRBV7-3 and TRBJ1-2; no definite D call. The germline V and J ends were trimmed by 4 bases and 8 bases, with 11 bases remaining between them. The CDR3 loop spans 12 amino acids. Germline V lookup: CDR1 SGHTA, CDR2 FQGTGA. CDR3 sequence: CASSSGSDGYTF. CDR3 DNA: TGTGCCAGCAGCTCGGGATCGGACGGCTACACCTTC.

This clone was seen a handful of times. CDR3 sequence: CASSKAATNTGELFF. The DNA for the CDR3 is TGTGCCAGTAGTAAAGCGGCCACGAACACCGGGGAGCTGTTTTTT. The rearrangement uses TRBV19 and TRBJ2-2; tentative D call: TRBD2 (5 bases). Germline-derived CDR1 and CDR2 are LNHDA and SQIVND (reference sequence). Deletions cut 4 bases from V and 0 bases from J, with 9 bases between. This CDR3 is 15 amino acids long.

This chain joins TRBV15 and TRBJ2-1; no clear D. This CDR3 comprises 15 residues. V was clipped by 0 bases and J by 4 bases, with 10 bases between them. Germline CDR1 and CDR2: LNHNV and YYDKDF (reference sequence). The CDR3 sequence is CATSRDLSPYNEQFF. The CDR3 DNA reads as TGTGCCACCAGCAGAGATCTCAGTCCTTACAATGAGCAGTTCTTC.

V gene TRBV6-1 combines with J gene TRBJ2-3; no clear D. The CDR3 covers 13 residues. Trimming removed 1 base from V and 6 bases from J, with 8 bases in between. CDR1 is MNHNS, CDR2 SASEGT, per germline. The CDR3 nucleotides read TGTGCCAGCAGTGAAGTGAACAGCGATACGCAGTATTTT. This gives the protein CASSEVNSDTQYF.

The rearrangement links TRBV4-3 to TRBJ2-7; D remains unclear. Germline V lookup: CDR1 LGHNA, CDR2 YSLEER. The V end was cut by 0 bases, the J end by 2 bases, with 14 bases between. There are 16 residues in the CDR3. As DNA, the CDR3 is TGCGCCAGCAGCCAAGATCGAGCGAGCCGGCCCTACGAGCAGTACTTC. Amino acid sequence: CASSQDRASRPYEQYF.

This chain connects TRBV7-9 to TRBJ2-6; D not certain. The germline V gene encodes CDR1 SEHNR and CDR2 FQNEAQ (reference sequence). CDR3 length equals 16 residues. V shed 2 bases and J shed 14 bases, with 22 bases lying between them. For the CDR3, the DNA is TGTGCCAGCAGCTTATTGTTAGGCGGTCCTCGATTCATCCTGACTTTC. Translation: CASSLLLGGPRFILTF.

This clone appeared once. The chain's CDR3 is CASSLAHTGGEGYTF. Here the CDR3 DNA reads TGTGCCAGCAGCTTAGCCCATACAGGGGGCGAAGGCTACACCTTC. J is TRBJ1-2 and V is TRBV7-2; 9 positions match TRBD1. The germline V gene encodes CDR1 SGHTA and CDR2 FQGNSA. V lost 0 bases to trimming and J lost 8 bases; unmatched junction nucleotides: 7. The CDR3 covers 15 residues.

The chain employs TRBV7-8 and TRBJ1-1; 8 positions match TRBD1. The ends lost 5 bases at V and 1 base at J; junction bases unmatched: 6. There are 15 residues in the CDR3. Per the germline V gene, CDR1 is SGHVS and CDR2 is FQNEAQ. The CDR3 protein is CASSARTGWNTEAFF. CDR3 nucleotides: TGTGCCAGCAGCGCGAGGACAGGGTGGAACACTGAAGCTTTCTTT. Full variable domain (rest looked up from reference TRBV7-8 and TRBJ1-1): GAGVSQSPRYKVAKRGQDVALRCDPISGHVSLFWYQQALGQGPEFLTYFQNEAQLDKSGLPSDRFFAERPEGSVSTLKIQRTQQEDSAVYLCASSARTGWNTEAFFGQGTRLTVV.

The V and J genes are TRBV9 and TRBJ2-7; 9 positions agree with TRBD2. The trim removed 3 bases at V and 1 base at J, leaving 5 bases unmatched. The CDR3 consists of 15 residues. The V gene's germline CDR1 is SGDLS and CDR2 YYNGEE. CDR3 coding DNA: TGTGCCAGCAGCGCTATAGCGGGGGCTTCCTACGAGCAGTACTTC. It yields the protein CASSAIAGASYEQYF.

The chain uses TRBV9 and TRBJ1-1; weak D call: TRBD1 (5 bases). Germline V CDR1 and CDR2: SGDLS, YYNGEE. CDR3 length: 16 residues. The V end was cut by 5 bases, the J end by 4 bases, with 21 bases between. CDR3 nucleotide sequence: TGTGCCAGCAGTCAACACCCTGGGGGGGTGACCACTGAAGCTTTCTTT. Translated: CASSQHPGGVTTEAFF.

This chain joins TRBV6-1 and TRBJ1-6; TRBD1 matches at 7 bases. J was trimmed by 7 bases and V by 1 base; bases with no gene match: 7. The CDR3 spans 16 residues. Germline V lookup: CDR1 MNHNS, CDR2 SASEGT. The CDR3 DNA is TGTGCCAGCAGTGAAGTTGGAGGGGGCCTGAATTCACCCCTCCACTTT. Its translation: CASSEVGGGLNSPLHF.

This clone has a handful of counts. The CDR3 nucleotides are TGTGCCAGCAGTTTATCGTGGCAGGGGACAGATACGCAGTATTTT. This codes for CASSLSWQGTDTQYF. The chain couples TRBV27 to TRBJ2-3, with D tentatively TRBD1 (6 bases). Germline V gives CDR1 MNHEY, CDR2 SMNVEV (reference sequence). The V gene lost 0 bases and the J gene lost 3 bases, with 10 bases spanning the gap. This CDR3 is built from 15 residues.

This chain uses TRBV10-1 with TRBJ1-5; 7 bases line up with TRBD1. The CDR3 has 16 residues. The germline V gene has CDR1 WNHNN and CDR2 SYGVQD (reference sequence). V gave up 10 bases and J gave up 6 bases; unmatched junction bases: 18. Written as DNA, the CDR3 is TGCGCCACCCCGAAGGTGGACAGGTCCCCTGGTCAGCCCCAGCATTTT. Translated, it gives CATPKVDRSPGQPQHF.

The chain recombines TRBV5-1 with TRBJ2-7, with D possibly matching TRBD1 (7 bases). The CDR3 is 15 residues long. CDR1 SGHRS and CDR2 YFSETQ come from the germline V gene. Trimming removed 4 bases at V and 7 bases at J, with 21 bases between. The CDR3 DNA follows: TGCGCCAGCAGCGGAACTTCAGGGGGGCAGTCGGAGCAGTACTTC. Translated: CASSGTSGGQSEQYF. Full variable domain (rest looked up from reference TRBV5-1 and TRBJ2-7): KAGVTQTPRYLIKTRGQQVTLSCSPISGHRSVSWYQQTPGQGLQFLFEYFSETQRNKGNFPGRFSGRQFSNSRSEMNVSTLELGDSALYLCASSGTSGGQSEQYFGPGTRLTVT.

The chain recombines TRBV5-4 with TRBJ1-6; D is uncertain. This CDR3 has 12 residues. Trimming took off 5 bases at V and 8 bases at J, with 8 bases between the two ends. CDR1 is SGHNT, CDR2 YYREEE, per germline (reference sequence). The CDR3 here is CASRLEDSPLHF. DNA of the CDR3: TGTGCCAGCAGACTGGAGGATTCACCCCTCCACTTT.

J is TRBJ2-7 and V is TRBV27; 11 positions match TRBD2. CDR3 length: 17 amino acids. J lost 2 bases, V lost 1 base, and 7 bases had no gene match. Per germline, CDR1 MNHEY and CDR2 SMNVEV (reference sequence). CDR3 sequence: CASSLYSGRAGAYEQYF. As DNA, the CDR3 is TGTGCCAGCAGTTTATATAGCGGGAGGGCGGGCGCCTACGAGCAGTACTTC.

The rearrangement links TRBV6-4 to TRBJ2-1; D unresolved. The CDR3 covers 12 residues. V lost 5 bases and J 5 bases, leaving 7 bases between the germline ends. CDR1 MRHNA and CDR2 SNTAGT come from the germline V gene. The CDR3 region is CASSSKNNEQFF. The CDR3 DNA follows: TGTGCCAGCAGTAGCAAAAACAATGAGCAGTTCTTC.

DNA for the CDR3: TGCGCCAGCAGCCCAATCCCCGGGGGGGTGGTGGGGGAGCAGTACTTC. This gives the protein CASSPIPGGVVGEQYF. J is TRBJ2-7 and V is TRBV4-1, with 8 nucleotides matching TRBD2. The trim removed 4 bases at V and 7 bases at J, leaving 15 bases unmatched. There are 16 residues in the CDR3. CDR1 and CDR2 from the germline V gene are MGHRA and YSYEKL.

The rearrangement uses TRBV7-9 and TRBJ1-2; 10 bases are shared with TRBD1. The CDR3 consists of 15 residues. Per the germline V gene, CDR1 is SEHNR and CDR2 is FQNEAQ (reference sequence). J was trimmed by 4 bases and V by 5 bases; bases with no gene match: 7. CDR3 sequence reads: CASSIPGTGVYGYTF. The DNA of the CDR3 is TGTGCCAGCAGCATTCCCGGGACAGGGGTCTATGGCTACACCTTC.